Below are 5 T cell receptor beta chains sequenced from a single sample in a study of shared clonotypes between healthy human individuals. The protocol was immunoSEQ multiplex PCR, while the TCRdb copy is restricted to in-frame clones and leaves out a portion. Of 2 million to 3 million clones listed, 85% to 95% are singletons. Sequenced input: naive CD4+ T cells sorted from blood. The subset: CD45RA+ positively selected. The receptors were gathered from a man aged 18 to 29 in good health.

The CDR3 DNA reads TGCGCCAGCAGCCCCGGGGCAGCAAGCTCCTACGAGCAGTACTTC. It is translated as CASSPGAASSYEQYF. V gene TRBV5-1 combines with J gene TRBJ2-7; D is possibly TRBD1 or TRBD2 (5 bases each). With 4 bases removed from V and 0 bases from J, the gap between germline ends came to 14 bases. This CDR3 has 15 amino acids. Germline CDR1 reads SGHRS; CDR2 reads YFSETQ.

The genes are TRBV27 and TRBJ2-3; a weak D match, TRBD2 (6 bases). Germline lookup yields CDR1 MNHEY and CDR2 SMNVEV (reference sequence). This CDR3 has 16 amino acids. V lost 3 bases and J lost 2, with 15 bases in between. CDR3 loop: CASSFGSSGVTDTQYF. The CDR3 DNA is TGTGCCAGCAGTTTTGGTTCGTCGGGGGTCACAGATACGCAGTATTTT.

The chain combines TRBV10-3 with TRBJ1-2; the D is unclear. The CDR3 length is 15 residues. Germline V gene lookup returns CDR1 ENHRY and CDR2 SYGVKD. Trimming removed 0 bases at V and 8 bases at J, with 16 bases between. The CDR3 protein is CAISESNTLLRGYTF. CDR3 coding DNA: TGTGCCATCAGTGAGTCTAACACCCTCCTACGGGGCTACACCTTC.

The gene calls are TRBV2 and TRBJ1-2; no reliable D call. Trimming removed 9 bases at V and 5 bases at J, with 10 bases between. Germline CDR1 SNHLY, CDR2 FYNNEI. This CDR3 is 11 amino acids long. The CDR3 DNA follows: TGTGCCAGTATGATGATTTATGGCTACACCTTC. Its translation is CASMMIYGYTF.

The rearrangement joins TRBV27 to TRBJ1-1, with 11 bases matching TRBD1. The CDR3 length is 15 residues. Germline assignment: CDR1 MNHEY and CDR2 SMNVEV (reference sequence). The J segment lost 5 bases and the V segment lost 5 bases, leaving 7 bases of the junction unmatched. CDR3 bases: TGTGCCAGCAGTCCTTTCGGGACAGGGGGGACTGAAGCTTTCTTT. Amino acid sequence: CASSPFGTGGTEAFF.